This T cell receptor (beta chain) was sequenced for a study of CD8+CD57+ T cells in acquired aplastic anemia. At the level of the study: Sorted cells (CD4+ and CD8+) yielded DNA amounts that averaged approximately 3 ug. Healthy-donor CD4+ cells averaged roughly 9.8 million reads. Study-level results: With respect to CD8+ Simpson's diversity, patients and controls did not differ significantly. About 29 sequences, all CD8+ CDR3, were shared between patients and controls.

Concerning this clonotype: The antigen remains undetermined.

Genomic DNA acted as the template from which TCR beta VDJ combination and CDR3 sequence profiling were carried out. TCRdb used MiXCR to reprocess the reads, holding one entry per CDR3 protein. The sample lists roughly 420,000 distinct CDR3 sequences, roughly 68% occurring once. CDR3 length: 15 residues. The germline CDR1 and CDR2 sequences are SGDLS and YYNGEE. The trim removed 2 bases at V and 4 bases at J, leaving 3 bases unmatched. This TCR was recovered from a human donor in good health, serving as a control. V is TRBV9 and J is TRBJ2-6; 7 bases line up with TRBD1. Sequencing was carried out using sorted CD4+, CD8+, or CD8+CD57+ T cells (not recorded which) from PBMCs. The CDR3 bases are TGTGCCAGCAGCGTCTTGGGACAGGGGGCCAACGTCCTGACTTTC. Translation gives CASSVLGQGANVLTF.